This T cell receptor (beta chain) was found in a study of OX40 agonist ivuxolimab in advanced cancers. Across the whole study: Partial responses, seen in three patients, involved one hepatocellular carcinoma and two cutaneous melanomas.

Measured with immunoSEQ multiplex PCR; TCRdb has only the in-frame clones, and not every one. Here the sample spans around 75,000 clones, about 90% being singletons. Regarding the study as a whole: Clonal expansion from baseline to week 6 occurred in both CD4+ and CD8+ T cells. The antigen specificity of the peripheral T cells (those that were expanded) was not determined. More expanded clones were found, on average, in CD8+ than in CD4+ T cells.

Turning to this clone: Its antigen remains unidentified.

The ends were cut back, 4 bases at V and 5 bases at J, with 16 bases in the middle. CDR3 size: 14 residues. The V gene's germline CDR1 is SGHRS and CDR2 YFSETQ. The source material was CD4+ or CD8+ T cells sorted from blood, sampled in a trial of the OX40 agonist ivuxolimab. The rearrangement links TRBV5-1 to TRBJ2-7; tentatively, D is TRBD2 (6 bases). This TCR was recovered from an adult with an advanced solid tumor such as melanoma, head and neck, liver or kidney cancer. The CDR3 DNA sequence: TGCGCCAGCAGCGCCCGGAGGGTGACCCACGAGCAGTACTTC. Protein product: CASSARRVTHEQYF. Together with reference TRBV5-1 and TRBJ2-7, the CDR3 gives the full variable domain: KAGVTQTPRYLIKTRGQQVTLSCSPISGHRSVSWYQQTPGQGLQFLFEYFSETQRNKGNFPGRFSGRQFSNSRSEMNVSTLELGDSALYLCASSARRVTHEQYFGPGTRLTVT.